Presented here are 9 T cell receptor beta chains from one specimen sequenced in a study of cytomegalovirus exposure and HLA in healthy donors. PCR involved 60 Vbeta and 13 Jbeta primers. Method: immunoSEQ multiplex PCR; TCRdb's copy keeps in-frame clones and lacks some. The repertoire has roughly 160,000 clones, roughly 87% of them found once; the top ten carry 0.85%. The source material was PBMCs. The receptors come from a woman in her twenties or thirties in good health and CMV-seronegative.

V is TRBV2 and J is TRBJ2-7; 9 positions agree with TRBD2. The J segment lost 4 bases and the V segment lost 7 bases, leaving 11 bases of the junction unmatched. From germline, CDR1 is SNHLY and CDR2 FYNNEI. This CDR3 has 15 amino acids. The CDR3 reads CASMGSGGRAYEQYF. The CDR3 DNA is TGTGCCAGCATGGGTAGCGGCGGGAGGGCTTACGAGCAGTACTTC.

The chain uses TRBV5-1 and TRBJ2-7; 9 bases map to TRBD2. The CDR3 totals 14 residues. Germline-derived CDR1 and CDR2 are SGHRS and YFSETQ. The ends lost 3 bases at V and 3 bases at J; junction bases unmatched: 4. The CDR3 protein is CASSYTSGFYEQYF. The CDR3 DNA is TGCGCCAGCAGCTATACTAGCGGGTTCTACGAGCAGTACTTC.

The genes are TRBV9 and TRBJ1-1, with D hard to call. This CDR3 is 14 amino acids long. Trimming left V 7 bases short and J 3 bases short, with 16 bases between. Germline values: CDR1 SGDLS, CDR2 YYNGEE. CDR3 nucleotides: TGTGCCAGCCGACCCTGGGTCGGGGACACTGAAGCTTTCTTT. Its protein product is CASRPWVGDTEAFF.

This rearrangement joins TRBV30 to TRBJ2-7; 7 bases fit TRBD2. The germline V gene has CDR1 GTSNPN and CDR2 SVGIG (reference sequence). CDR3 length equals 12 residues. V gave up 4 bases and J gave up 6 bases; unmatched junction bases: 6. CDR3 nucleotides: TGTGCCTGGACCCCCTGGGGGGGCGAGCAGTACTTC. Its protein product is CAWTPWGGEQYF.

About this clone itself: A read error may account for a junction end that differs from germline. The same CDR3 is also encoded by other DNA sequences in this sample. The V and J genes are TRBV28 and TRBJ1-3, with 8 bases that match TRBD1. Germline CDR1 reads MDHEN; CDR2 reads SYDVKM. The CDR3 is 16 amino acids. CDR3 loop: CASSGDRGGSGNTIYF. For the CDR3, the DNA is TGTGCCAGCAGTGGAGACAGGGGAGGGTCTGGAAATACCATATATTTT.

The genes are TRBV14 and TRBJ1-4; TRBD1 might be the D (5 bases). This CDR3 region has 15 residues. Trimming removed 1 base from V and 4 bases from J, with 10 bases in between. Germline loops: CDR1 SGHDN, CDR2 FVKESK. The CDR3 sequence is CASSQVGGINEKLFF. The CDR3 bases are TGTGCCAGCAGCCAAGTGGGGGGGATTAATGAAAAACTGTTTTTT.

This chain uses TRBV5-1 with TRBJ1-2; possibly TRBD1 for D (5 bases). The germline V and J ends were trimmed by 6 bases and 0 bases, with 12 bases remaining between them. CDR1 and CDR2 from the germline V gene are SGHRS and YFSETQ. CDR3 length: 14 amino acids. Here the CDR3 DNA reads TGCGCCAGCACTTTGGGGCCACCTAACTATGGCTACACCTTC. Amino acid sequence: CASTLGPPNYGYTF.

The sample holds a few counts of this clone. The chain has TRBV6-1 and TRBJ2-7; possibly TRBD1 for D (5 bases). Trimming left V 6 bases short and J 3 bases short, with 12 bases between. This CDR3 has 13 residues. Germline CDR1 and CDR2: MNHNS and SASEGT. CDR3 sequence reads: CASRLRESYEQYF. The CDR3 nucleotides are TGTGCCAGCAGACTCAGGGAAAGCTACGAGCAGTACTTC.

This clone turned up a few times. The chain is built from TRBV6-1 and TRBJ2-5, with 8 nucleotides matching TRBD2. The germline gives CDR1 MNHNS, CDR2 SASEGT. CDR3 length: 15 residues. Unmatched junction bases numbered 3, after V lost 2 bases and J lost 1 base. The DNA for the CDR3 is TGTGCCAGCAGTGAATACCTAGCGGGCCAAGAGACCCAGTACTTC. This gives the protein CASSEYLAGQETQYF.